The rows below give T cell receptor beta chains drawn from one sample of a study of post-analysis software for immune sequencing data. One entry per CDR3 protein, called by TCRdb with MiXCR from the PCR reads. The table lists hundreds of thousands of distinct CDR3 sequences, less than 45% of them singletons. The sequenced material came from blood. Source of these receptors: a girl aged 5 to 17 with multiple sclerosis. Each CDR3 is given with its conserved first and last residue.

cdr3_aa j_call v_call
CAISESGDGYEQYF TRBJ2-7 TRBV10-3
CASSQDANEQFF TRBJ2-1 TRBV4-2
CASRPPSGRKETQYF TRBJ2-5 TRBV3-1
CASREGQPSGQPQHF TRBJ1-5 TRBV28
CSARDRTSGVNEQFF TRBJ2-1 TRBV20-1
CASSPGTGIPSGEQYF TRBJ2-7 TRBV5-1
CASSRMGTGGYTF TRBJ1-2 TRBV7-2
CSAGRGDFSYEQYF TRBJ2-7 TRBV20-1
CASSLMGGPNEQYF TRBJ2-7 TRBV5-1
CASSSENSYEQYF TRBJ2-7 TRBV5-1
CSAWRGKQETQYF TRBJ2-5 TRBV29-1
CASSWGRYNQPQHF TRBJ1-5 TRBV28
CASSLATSSYNEQFF TRBJ2-1 TRBV7-2
CSAHPGLAGVEQYF TRBJ2-7 TRBV20-1
CASSPFEASGNDEQYF TRBJ2-7 TRBV12-3/TRBV12-4
CASRSGAQDEQYF - TRBV7-9
CARRQGGFAYEQYF - TRBV6-5
CASSLYSGGNGYEQYF TRBJ2-7 TRBV27
CSARSWGTNTEAFF TRBJ1-1 TRBV20-1
CATTDSLGEQFF TRBJ2-1 TRBV24-1
CASSVVSGRVEAFF TRBJ1-1 TRBV6-1
CSVGGGGGTGELFF TRBJ2-2 TRBV29-1
CASSKLAGGGETQYF TRBJ2-5 TRBV6-2/TRBV6-3
CASSHGTSGRVNEQFF TRBJ2-1 TRBV4-1
CASSEASTYEQYF TRBJ2-7 TRBV25-1
CASSYLLGGRFEAFF TRBJ1-1 TRBV6-5
CATRDIGTKETQYF TRBJ2-5 TRBV24-1
CASSEWFGFAGSDYGYTF TRBJ1-2 TRBV6-1
CASSLKAPRRTPISTDTQYF TRBJ2-3 TRBV5-6
CASSWDSNQPQHF TRBJ1-5 TRBV12-3/TRBV12-4
CASSPDHVNNSPLHF TRBJ1-6 TRBV6-6
CASSPRQAGSSGNTIYF TRBJ1-3 TRBV18
CASSQLSGSSYNEQFF TRBJ2-1 TRBV4-1
CASSLGGVGVDTQYF TRBJ2-3 TRBV7-7
CASSQDPGDNQETQYF TRBJ2-5 TRBV14
CASSSGTAMNTEAFF TRBJ1-1 TRBV7-6
CASSGFDRASNSPLHF TRBJ1-6 TRBV25-1
CASSAQGAGFQPQHF TRBJ1-5 TRBV2
CASSPDIGAETQYF TRBJ2-5 TRBV7-2
CASSRGGSYNEQFF TRBJ2-1 TRBV3-1
CAISVGLDQPQHF TRBJ1-5 TRBV10-3
CASSLRQGAGGYTF TRBJ1-2 TRBV27
CAGITRNDTQYF TRBJ2-3 TRBV7-6
CAISERRGMTYEQYF TRBJ2-7 TRBV10-3
CASSQGLDSYEQYF TRBJ2-7 TRBV3-1
CASSPIGQGETSNYGYTF TRBJ1-2 TRBV18
CSARRGSSGSTPYNEQYF TRBJ2-5 TRBV20-1
CSARELNRGFHEQYF TRBJ2-7 TRBV20-1
CSVFLSPSGANVLTF TRBJ2-6 TRBV29-1
CASSSDRGRTGELFF TRBJ2-2 TRBV7-9
CASSPPSSIETQYF TRBJ2-5 TRBV18
CASTRGGLETQYF - TRBV6-5
CASSEPGYNEQFF TRBJ2-1 TRBV2
CASSLSLAGAREQYF TRBJ2-5 TRBV5-1
CASSYPSAGGPHEQFF TRBJ2-1 TRBV6-5
CASSLLVGRDSYNEQFF TRBJ2-1 TRBV5-6
CASSLETSGGSYEQYF TRBJ2-7 TRBV7-8
CASSAFGLASNEQFF TRBJ2-1 TRBV2
CASSPVWASGRQETQYF - TRBV18